Following are 9 T cell receptor beta chains from one sample sequenced in a study of PD-1 blockade in classical Hodgkin lymphoma (TCRdb year 2020). The intended sense of this specimen's time point label: cycle 1 day 1 (C1D1), immediately before nivolumab initiation. Relapse after autologous stem cell transplantation had occurred in all trial patients, and cohorts A, B and C were distinguished by prior brentuximab vedotin exposure. Libraries were constructed by the immunoSEQ multiplex PCR assay. The clones in this table, taken by TCRdb from immuneACCESS, are in-frame only. Not every clone is retained; where verified, under half of the shortfall comes from an unresolved V gene, and the cause of the rest is unknown. In all, the sample holds more than 50,000 clones, and around 87% of those were seen once. Over 14% of the sample is taken by the ten largest. This material consisted of peripheral blood mononuclear cells (PBMCs), taken at baseline. The receptors derive from a human donor with classical Hodgkin lymphoma.

V and J are TRBV27 and TRBJ2-1; D gene uncertain. This CDR3 has 13 amino acids. Germline V gene lookup returns CDR1 MNHEY and CDR2 SMNVEV (reference sequence). V lost 7 bases and J 2 bases, leaving 9 bases between the germline ends. For the CDR3, the DNA is TGTGCCAGCACTTCGGGTACCTACAATGAGCAGTTCTTC. This sequence encodes CASTSGTYNEQFF.

This chain joins TRBV4-2 and TRBJ1-2; D is possibly TRBD1 (5 bases). Looked up from germline, CDR1 is LGHNA and CDR2 is YNFKEQ. The V end lost 0 bases, the J end lost 5 bases, and 13 bases lay between the germline ends. This CDR3 comprises 15 residues. CDR3 nucleotides: TGTGCCAGCAGCCAAGATAAGGGCGGGGCGTATGGCTACACCTTC. Encoded protein: CASSQDKGGAYGYTF.

This chain links TRBV27 with TRBJ1-1; possibly TRBD1 for D (5 bases). The CDR3 totals 14 residues. Germline CDR1 reads MNHEY; CDR2 reads SMNVEV (reference sequence). The CDR3 loop reads CVTQFRWRGTEAFF. The CDR3 DNA is TGTGTCACCCAGTTTAGGTGGAGGGGCACTGAAGCTTTCTTT.

The chain recombines TRBV9 with TRBJ1-6; D ambiguous. CDR1 and CDR2 from the germline V gene are SGDLS and YYNGEE. Trimming removed 2 bases at V and 6 bases at J, with 12 bases between. The CDR3 sequence is 15 residues long. The CDR3 bases are TGTGCCAGCAGCGTTGGTGGATCAGGTAATTCACCCCTCCACTTT. Protein product: CASSVGGSGNSPLHF. Supplemented by reference TRBV9 and TRBJ1-6, the full variable domain reads DSGVTQTPKHLITATGQRVTLRCSPRSGDLSVYWYQQSLDQGLQFLIQYYNGEERAKGNILERFSAQQFPDLHSELNLSSLELGDSALYFCASSVGGSGNSPLHFGNGTRLTVT.

The chain uses TRBV19 and TRBJ2-1, with D unresolved. Per germline, CDR1 LNHDA and CDR2 SQIVND (reference sequence). Trimming took off 5 bases at V and 8 bases at J, with 10 bases between the two ends. This CDR3 comprises 12 residues. CDR3 in amino acids: CASSPGIYEQFF. The CDR3 region has the DNA TGTGCCAGTAGTCCAGGTATATATGAGCAGTTCTTC.

This clone was seen only a few times. The rearrangement uses TRBV2 and TRBJ2-1; D is unclear. Per germline, CDR1 SNHLY and CDR2 FYNNEI. CDR3 length: 12 residues. Trimming stripped 6 bases from V and 5 bases from J, with 8 bases between. The CDR3 region is CASRLFHNEQFF. CDR3 sequence (DNA): TGTGCCAGCAGACTCTTCCACAATGAGCAGTTCTTC. The full variable domain, rest sourced from reference TRBV2 and TRBJ2-1, is EPEVTQTPSHQVTQMGQEVILRCVPISNHLYFYWYRQILGQKVEFLVSFYNNEISEKSEIFDDQFSVERPDGSNFTLKIRSTKLEDSAMYFCASRLFHNEQFFGPGTRLTVL.

This chain joins TRBV5-6 and TRBJ2-3; a weak D match, TRBD2 (7 bases). V shed 1 base and J shed 2 bases, with 11 bases lying between them. Germline CDR1 reads SGHDT; CDR2 reads YYEEEE. CDR3 length: 15 amino acids. CDR3 in DNA: TGTGCCAGCAGCTTGACGGGGGGCCTCACAGATACGCAGTATTTT. It translates to CASSLTGGLTDTQYF. Combining the CDR3 with reference TRBV5-6 and TRBJ2-3 gives the whole variable domain DAGVTQSPTHLIKTRGQQVTLRCSPKSGHDTVSWYQQALGQGPQFIFQYYEEEERQRGNFPDRFSGHQFPNYSSELNVNALLLGDSALYLCASSLTGGLTDTQYFGPGTRLTVL.

The CDR3 region has the DNA TGTGCCAGCAGCCCCCCGGGAGGGGCGCGCACAGATACGCAGTATTTT. It encodes CASSPPGGARTDTQYF. The chain is built from TRBV7-9 and TRBJ2-3; 8 bases are a match to TRBD2. V lost 5 bases, J lost 1 base, and 8 bases stayed unmatched. The CDR3 has 16 residues. CDR1 SEHNR and CDR2 FQNEAQ come from the germline V gene (reference sequence).

The genes are TRBV10-3 and TRBJ2-5; 9 bases are shared with TRBD2. CDR3 length: 13 amino acids. Unmatched junction bases numbered 11, after V lost 8 bases and J lost 10 bases. CDR1 is ENHRY, CDR2 SYGVKD, per germline. Here the CDR3 DNA reads TGTGCCATCGAGTCTAGCGGGGTAAAGGGCCAGTACTTC. As protein: CAIESSGVKGQYF.